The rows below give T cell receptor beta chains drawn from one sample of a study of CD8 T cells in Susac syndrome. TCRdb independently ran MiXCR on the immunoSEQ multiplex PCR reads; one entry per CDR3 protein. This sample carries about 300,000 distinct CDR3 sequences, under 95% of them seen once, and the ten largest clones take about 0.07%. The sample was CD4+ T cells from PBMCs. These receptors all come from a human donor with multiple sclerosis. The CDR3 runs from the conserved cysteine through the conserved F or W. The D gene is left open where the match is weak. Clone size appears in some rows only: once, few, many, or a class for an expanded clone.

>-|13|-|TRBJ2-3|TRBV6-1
TGTGCCAGCGACCCCGGGGCAGAAGATACGCAGTATTTT
CASDPGAEDTQYF
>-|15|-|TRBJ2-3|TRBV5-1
TGCGCCAGCAAAGTCCAGGGGATTGATACAGATACGCAGTATTTT
CASKVQGIDTDTQYF
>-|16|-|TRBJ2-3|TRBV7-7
TGTGCTAGCAGCTTAGGGCTTCGAACAAGCACAGATACGCAGTATTTT
CASSLGLRTSTDTQYF
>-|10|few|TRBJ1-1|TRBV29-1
TGCAGCGTTTGGGACAATGAAGCTTTCTTT
CSVWDNEAFF
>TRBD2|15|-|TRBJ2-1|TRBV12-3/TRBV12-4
TGTGCCAGCAGCCCGGGACTAGAATCAAGCAATGAGCAGTTCTTC
CASSPGLESSNEQFF
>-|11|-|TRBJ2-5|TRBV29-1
TGCAGCGTTGGGGCCCAAGAGACCCAGTACTTC
CSVGAQETQYF
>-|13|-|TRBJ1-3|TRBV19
TGTGCCAGTAGTCCAGGCCTTGGAAACACCATATATTTT
CASSPGLGNTIYF
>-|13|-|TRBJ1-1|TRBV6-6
TGTGCCAGCAGCACCAACAGGGTTTGGGGGGCTTTCTTT
CASSTNRVWGAFF
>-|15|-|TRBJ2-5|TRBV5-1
TGCGCCAGCAGTTGGGGGGCTGAGTTCCCAGAGACCCAGTACTTC
CASSWGAEFPETQYF
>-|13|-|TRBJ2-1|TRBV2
TGTGCCAGCAGTGAAGCTATCACCGTGGAGCAGTTCTTC
CASSEAITVEQFF
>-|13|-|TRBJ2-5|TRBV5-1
TGCGCCAGCAGGGTGGCGGGTATGCAGACCCAGTACTTC
CASRVAGMQTQYF
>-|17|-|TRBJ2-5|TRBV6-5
TGTGCCAGCAGTTACTCGTTTTCCCGGACCAGAGGGGAGACCCAGTACTTC
CASSYSFSRTRGETQYF
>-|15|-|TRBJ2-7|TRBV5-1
TGCGCCAGCAGCCCGGTGCGGGGCGGATCCTACGAGCAGTACTTC
CASSPVRGGSYEQYF
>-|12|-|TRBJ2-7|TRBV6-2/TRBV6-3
TGTGCCAGCGCTGGACCCACCTATGAGCAGTACTTC
CASAGPTYEQYF
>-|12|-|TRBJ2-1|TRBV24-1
TGTGCCACCAGTGATTTCCGAGATGAGCAGTTCTTC
CATSDFRDEQFF
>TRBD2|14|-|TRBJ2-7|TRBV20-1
TGCAGTGCCGACCCAGCGGGAGGAGGGTACGAGCAGTACTTC
CSADPAGGGYEQYF
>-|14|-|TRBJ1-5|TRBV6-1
TGTGCCAGCAGTGAGAACAGATTTTATCAGCCCCAGCATTTT
CASSENRFYQPQHF
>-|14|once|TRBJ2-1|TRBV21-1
TGTGCCAGCAGCAAAGCGCAGGGACGGAGACCGCAGTTCTTC
CASSKAQGRRPQFF
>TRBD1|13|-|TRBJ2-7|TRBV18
TGTGCCAGCTCAGCGGGACAGGGGTACGAGCAGTACTTC
CASSAGQGYEQYF
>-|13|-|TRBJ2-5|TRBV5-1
TGCGCCAGCAGCTCCACTATGACGGAGACCCAGTACTTC
CASSSTMTETQYF
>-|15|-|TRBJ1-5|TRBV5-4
TGTGCCAGCAGCCAGGACGGGGGGAGGGCTCAGCCCCAGCATTTT
CASSQDGGRAQPQHF
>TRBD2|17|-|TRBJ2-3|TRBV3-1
TGTGCCAGCAGCCAGACTAGCGGGGGGGCTAGCACAGATACGCAGTATTTT
CASSQTSGGASTDTQYF
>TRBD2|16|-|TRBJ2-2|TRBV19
TGTGCCAGTAGTATAGAGAGCGGGAAGAACACCGGGGAGCTGTTTTTT
CASSIESGKNTGELFF
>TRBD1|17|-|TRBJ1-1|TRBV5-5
TGTGCCAGCAGCTTGGAGGGTACCGGGACAGGGGGAACTGAAGCTTTCTTT
CASSLEGTGTGGTEAFF
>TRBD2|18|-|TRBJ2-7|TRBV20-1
TGCAGTGCTAGAGGGGGGACTAGCGGGAGTCACCCGGTTGGCGAGCAGTACTTC
CSARGGTSGSHPVGEQYF
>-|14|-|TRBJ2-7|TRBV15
TGTGCCACCAGCAGGGGGGGAAGCTCCTACGAGCAGTACTTC
CATSRGGSSYEQYF
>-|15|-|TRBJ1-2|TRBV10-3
TGTGCCATCGGGGGGCCGGACCGGCACCAGGATGGCTACACCTTC
CAIGGPDRHQDGYTF
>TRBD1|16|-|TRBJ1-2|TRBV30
TGTGCCTGGAGTGTGAGACAGGGCGAGATCTGGTATGGCTACACCTTC
CAWSVRQGEIWYGYTF
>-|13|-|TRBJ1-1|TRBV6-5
TGTGCCAGCCTACGGGGAAGGGACACTGAAGCTTTCTTT
CASLRGRDTEAFF
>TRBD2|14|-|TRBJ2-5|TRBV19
TGTGCCAGCTCCGGACTAGCGGTCCAAGAGACCCAGTACTTC
CASSGLAVQETQYF
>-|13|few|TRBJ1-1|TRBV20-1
TGCAGTGCTAGAGATCTTCGAGGAACTGAAGCTTTCTTT
CSARDLRGTEAFF
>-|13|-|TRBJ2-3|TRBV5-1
TGCGCCAGCAGCTCGATGCCGGGGGATACGCAGTATTTT
CASSSMPGDTQYF
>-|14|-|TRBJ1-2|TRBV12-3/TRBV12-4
TGTGCCAGCAGTTACGACAGCCCCTATCATGGCTACACCTTC
CASSYDSPYHGYTF
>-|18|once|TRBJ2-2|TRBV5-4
TGTGCCAGCAGCTTGGGTTTAAGGGAGTACCGAACCACCGGGGAGCTGTTTTTT
CASSLGLREYRTTGELFF
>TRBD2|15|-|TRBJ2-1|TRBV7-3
TGTGCCAGCAGCTTCGGACTAGCGGGAGGGGCGGCGCAGTTCTTC
CASSFGLAGGAAQFF
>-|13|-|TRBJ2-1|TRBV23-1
TGCGCCAGCACTAAAGCCGGTAAGCATGAGCAGTTCTTC
CASTKAGKHEQFF
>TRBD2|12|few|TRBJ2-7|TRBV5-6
TGTGCCAGCAGCGGGACTACCTACGAGCAGTACTTC
CASSGTTYEQYF
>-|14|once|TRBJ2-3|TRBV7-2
TGTGCCAGCAGCTTAGTCGGGGAGCGGGATACGCAGTATTTT
CASSLVGERDTQYF
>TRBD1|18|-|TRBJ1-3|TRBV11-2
TGTGCCAGCAGTCCCTGGGATACAGGGGAGTTCGGAGGAAACACCATATATTTT
CASSPWDTGEFGGNTIYF
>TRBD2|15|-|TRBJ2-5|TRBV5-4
TGTGCCAGCAGCTTGGCCGGGGGGGCGGTAGAGACCCAGTACTTC
CASSLAGGAVETQYF
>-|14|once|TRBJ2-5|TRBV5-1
TGCGCCAGCAGCTTGGGAACTAGGCGGGAGACCCAGTACTTC
CASSLGTRRETQYF
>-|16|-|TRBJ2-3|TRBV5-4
TGTGCCAGCAGCTTTAGGCAGACCTCTAGCACAGATACGCAGTATTTT
CASSFRQTSSTDTQYF
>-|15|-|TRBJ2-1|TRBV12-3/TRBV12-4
TGTGCCAGCAGTCGGGGCGCCGGGAGTCACAATGAGCAGTTCTTC
CASSRGAGSHNEQFF